This is a list of T cell receptor beta chains from one sample in a study of T cell changes during pregnancy in multiple sclerosis. Assay used: immunoSEQ multiplex PCR; TCRdb lists only in-frame clones, some missing. Among roughly 42,000 clones, roughly 90% were seen once, and the ten largest hold 6.5% to 7.5%. Here the sequenced sample was CD8+ T cells from peripheral blood mononuclear cells, taken in the third trimester of pregnancy. The source of these receptors is a female donor with multiple sclerosis, enrolled in a pregnancy study. Both conserved end residues are part of each CDR3. The D gene is left open where the match is weak. Rows may omit the clone size; those that give it use once, few, many or a size class.

size,D,J,V,CDR3,DNA
.,TRBD2,TRBJ2-4,TRBV7-9,CASSSGLAGRDIQYF,TGTGCCAGCAGCTCGGGACTAGCTGGGAGGGACATTCAGTACTTC
.,.,TRBJ1-2,TRBV23-1,CASSQSPVLTVPANYGYTF,TGCGCCAGCAGTCAATCCCCCGTTTTGACAGTACCAGCTAACTATGGCTACACCTTC
.,.,TRBJ2-3,TRBV6-6,CASRNLGQPPRDTQYF,TGTGCCAGCAGGAACCTCGGACAGCCTCCTCGAGATACGCAGTATTTT
.,.,TRBJ2-7,TRBV11-2,CASSLDGPGYEQYF,TGTGCCAGCAGCTTAGATGGCCCAGGATACGAGCAGTACTTC
.,.,TRBJ2-5,TRBV18,CASSPTGNQETQYF,TGTGCCAGCTCACCGACAGGAAATCAAGAGACCCAGTACTTC
.,TRBD1,TRBJ1-2,TRBV28,CASSLSSRGLGYTF,TGTGCCAGCAGTTTATCGAGTAGGGGGCTTGGCTACACCTTC
.,TRBD2,TRBJ2-1,TRBV5-4,CASPSGTYNEQFF,TGTGCCAGCCCAAGCGGGACTTACAATGAGCAGTTCTTC
.,TRBD1,TRBJ1-2,TRBV15,CATGTANYGYTF,TGTGCCACTGGGACAGCTAACTATGGCTACACCTTC
.,.,TRBJ1-2,TRBV9,CASSPSSYGYTF,TGTGCCAGCAGCCCCAGTTCTTATGGCTACACCTTC
few,TRBD2,TRBJ2-3,TRBV6-4,CASSELAGGDTQYF,TGTGCCAGCAGTGAACTAGCGGGGGGAGATACGCAGTATTTT
.,.,TRBJ1-2,TRBV9,CASSGSGSYGYTF,TGTGCCAGCAGCGGATCAGGGTCCTATGGCTACACCTTC
.,TRBD1,TRBJ2-7,TRBV5-4,CASSNPGQGNEQYF,TGTGCCAGCAGTAACCCGGGACAGGGAAACGAGCAGTACTTC
.,TRBD2,TRBJ2-1,TRBV28,CASSPPGLAGENEQFF,TGTGCCAGCAGTCCGCCGGGACTAGCGGGAGAGAATGAGCAGTTCTTC
.,TRBD2,TRBJ2-5,TRBV7-7,CASKRAAVAGEGTQYF,TGTGCTAGCAAAAGGGCCGCGGTAGCGGGAGAGGGGACCCAGTACTTC
once,TRBD2,TRBJ2-1,TRBV4-3,CASSQDTGGYNEQFF,TGCGCCAGCAGCCAAGATACGGGGGGGTACAATGAGCAGTTCTTC
.,TRBD2,TRBJ2-5,TRBV9,CASSVAGGGETQYF,TGTGCCAGCAGCGTAGCGGGAGGGGGAGAGACCCAGTACTTC
.,.,TRBJ2-3,TRBV11-2,CASSLRGKTSTDTQYF,TGTGCCAGCAGCCTGCGCGGGAAGACTAGCACAGATACGCAGTATTTT
.,.,TRBJ1-1,TRBV7-3,CASSPYLVGTPNTEAFF,TGTGCCAGCAGCCCTTATCTTGTGGGGACACCGAACACTGAAGCTTTCTTT
.,.,TRBJ2-3,TRBV29-1,CSPKGGGTDTQYF,TGCAGCCCAAAAGGGGGGGGCACAGATACGCAGTATTTT
.,.,TRBJ1-6,TRBV5-4,CASSLAIGHGDSPLHF,TGTGCCAGCAGCTTGGCAATCGGACATGGTGATTCACCCCTCCACTTT
.,TRBD1,TRBJ2-7,TRBV7-8,CASSPILGQGSYEQYF,TGTGCCAGCAGCCCGATCCTGGGACAGGGAAGCTACGAGCAGTACTTC
.,.,TRBJ2-7,TRBV7-9,CASAEGEQYF,TGTGCCAGCGCGGAGGGGGAGCAGTACTTC
.,TRBD2,TRBJ2-3,TRBV27,CASSFEGRAQYF,TGTGCCAGCAGTTTTGAGGGGAGGGCGCAGTATTTT
.,.,TRBJ1-5,TRBV7-9,CASSTDSDQPQHF,TGTGCCAGCAGCACAGACAGCGATCAGCCCCAGCATTTT
.,TRBD2,TRBJ2-1,TRBV11-2,CASTLLGGSSYNEQFF,TGTGCCAGCACCCTCCTGGGGGGGAGCTCCTACAATGAGCAGTTCTTC
.,TRBD1,TRBJ1-2,TRBV5-1,CASSSGQGVEDYGYTF,TGCGCCAGCAGCTCCGGACAGGGGGTCGAAGACTATGGCTACACCTTC
few,TRBD1,TRBJ2-5,TRBV7-6,CASSDAWDSETQYF,TGTGCCAGCAGCGACGCGTGGGACAGCGAGACCCAGTACTTC
.,.,TRBJ1-1,TRBV10-3,CAISELRIRVTAGTEAFF,TGTGCCATCAGTGAACTTCGAATCCGGGTCACCGCGGGCACTGAAGCTTTCTTT
once,.,TRBJ2-5,TRBV10-3,CAITAEGGETQYF,TGTGCCATCACCGCAGAGGGAGGAGAGACCCAGTACTTC
.,.,TRBJ2-7,TRBV2,CASRGGPSYEQYF,TGTGCCAGCAGAGGAGGGCCCTCCTACGAGCAGTACTTC
.,TRBD1,TRBJ1-1,TRBV28,CASSKPGGTEAFF,TGTGCCAGCAGTAAACCAGGGGGCACTGAAGCTTTCTTT
.,.,TRBJ2-7,TRBV27,CASSSSGTVYEQYF,TGTGCCAGCAGTTCCTCTGGGACTGTCTACGAGCAGTACTTC
few,TRBD2,TRBJ2-3,TRBV4-2,CASSPRLADSDTQYF,TGTGCCAGCAGCCCGAGACTAGCCGATTCAGATACGCAGTATTTT
.,.,TRBJ2-1,TRBV4-1,CASSQEVGVNEQFF,TGCGCCAGCAGCCAAGAAGTCGGGGTAAATGAGCAGTTCTTC
.,.,TRBJ2-1,TRBV27,CASSLGPAADEQFF,TGTGCCAGCAGTTTAGGTCCCGCAGCGGATGAGCAGTTCTTC
.,TRBD2,TRBJ2-7,TRBV13,CASSWGRFGRGGLEQYF,TGTGCCAGCAGCTGGGGGCGTTTTGGGCGGGGGGGCCTCGAGCAGTACTTC
.,.,TRBJ1-6,TRBV28,CASSFTGGGLPLHF,TGTGCCAGCAGTTTTACGGGAGGGGGTTTACCCCTCCACTTT
.,TRBD2,TRBJ2-1,TRBV9,CASTGLAGASPYNEQFF,TGTGCCAGCACCGGACTAGCGGGGGCCTCGCCCTACAATGAGCAGTTCTTC
.,TRBD1,TRBJ1-2,TRBV25-1,CASSEGDRGLANYGYTF,TGTGCCAGCAGTGAAGGAGACAGGGGCTTAGCTAACTATGGCTACACCTTC
.,TRBD2,TRBJ2-7,TRBV9,CASSVGSGGDTYEQYF,TGTGCCAGCAGCGTAGGGAGCGGGGGGGACACCTACGAGCAGTACTTC
.,.,TRBJ1-2,TRBV6-5,CASSYSEGVGYTF,TGTGCCAGCAGTTACTCTGAGGGTGTAGGCTACACCTTC
.,TRBD2,TRBJ2-1,TRBV7-9,CASSLGGLAGDGNEQFF,TGTGCCAGCAGCTTAGGGGGACTAGCGGGAGACGGCAATGAGCAGTTCTTC
few,.,TRBJ2-3,TRBV13,CASRPAGDTDTQYF,TGTGCCAGCAGACCCGCCGGGGACACAGATACGCAGTATTTT
.,TRBD2,TRBJ2-7,TRBV7-2,CASSTGLGAYEQYF,TGTGCCAGCAGCACCGGACTAGGAGCCTACGAGCAGTACTTC
.,.,TRBJ2-7,TRBV28,CASSPNREGRYEQYF,TGTGCCAGCAGCCCGAACAGGGAGGGCCGCTACGAGCAGTACTTC
.,.,TRBJ2-2,TRBV6-5,CASSPIGNTGELFF,TGTGCCAGCAGTCCTATTGGGAACACCGGGGAGCTGTTTTTT